The 10 T cell receptor delta chains presented below share a single source sample, sequenced in a study of γδ T cells in repeated Plasmodium falciparum infection. TCRdb re-analyzed the multiplex PCR reads via CATT. The repertoire holds tens of thousands of delta-chain clones, with approximately 1.4% as singletons. Flow sorting of PBMC yielded separate Vgamma9/Vdelta2+ and Vdelta2-negative gammadelta T cell populations for bulk repertoire analysis. What was sequenced was gamma-delta T cells from blood. Receptors were obtained from a pool of human donors (malaria-infected and uninfected, not separated).

Only a few counts were recorded for this clone. The protein recorded in TCRdb matches a much larger clone and deviates from this DNA's translation at residue 9, suggesting a read error; the protein here is obtained by translating the DNA. The chain has TRDV2 and TRDJ1; tentatively, D is TRDD3 (6 bases). The germline gives CDR1 GEAIGNYY, CDR2 EKD. Trimming took off 3 bases at V and 0 bases at J, with 19 bases between the two ends. The CDR3 contains 17 residues. CDR3 in DNA: TGTGCCTGTGACCTTCTCGCTGGGGTCCCGTACACCGATAAACTCATCTTT. Translation gives CACDLLAGVPYTDKLIF.

Only a few counts were recorded for this clone. This likely reflects a read error, since a far larger clone is one base away. At the DNA level, this CDR3 is encoded by other sequences in the same sample as well. This chain links TRDV2 with TRDJ1; TRDD2 agrees at 9 bases. Trimming removed 2 bases from V and 0 bases from J; junction bases left unmatched: 15. The CDR3 consists of 19 residues. Germline values: CDR1 GEAIGNYY, CDR2 EKD. DNA for the CDR3: TGTGCCTGTGACATTGTCCTTCCTACCGGGGACACCCACACCGATAAACTCATCTTT. Translation: CACDIVLPTGDTHTDKLIF.

Worth noting for this clone: A far larger clone differs by one base, so this is likely a read error. Other DNA sequences from this sample encode an identical CDR3 as well. The rearrangement uses TRDV1 and TRDJ1; TRDD3 aligns across 12 bases. Here the J gene came from matching the DNA to germline, since TCRdb omits it. CDR3 length equals 16 residues. Germline V gene sequence: CDR1 TSWWSYY, CDR2 QGS. V was clipped by 4 bases and J by 9 bases; unmatched bases: 12. The CDR3 protein is CALGGGDGYWGIQLIF. DNA for the CDR3: TGTGCTCTTGGGGGAGGAGACGGGTACTGGGGGATACAACTCATCTTT.

This clone was seen more than once but under ten times. It differs at one base from a far larger clone, so likely a read error. Other nucleotide sequences from this sample produce the same CDR3. This chain joins TRDV2 and TRDJ1, with D perhaps TRDD3 (6 bases). Assignment of the J gene here rests on matching the DNA to germline, because TCRdb gives none. V lost 4 bases and J lost 4, with 15 bases in between. Germline CDR1 is GEAIGNYY and CDR2 is EKD. There are 14 residues in the CDR3. CDR3 residues: CACDTMGVDDKLIF. CDR3 in DNA: TGTGCCTGTGATACGATGGGGGTGGACGATAAACTCATCTTT.

Note on this clone: TCRdb's protein, taken from a much larger clone, differs from this DNA's translation at residue 4, likely owing to a read error; the protein displayed comes from the DNA. J is TRDJ1 and V is TRDV1; TRDD3 agrees at 13 bases. TCRdb gives no J gene; it was assigned here by matching the DNA to germline. This CDR3 is 23 amino acids long. Germline CDR1 reads TSWWSYY; CDR2 reads QGS. CDR3 sequence reads: CALEESEPTPTGGYAPYTDKLIF. DNA for the CDR3: TGTGCTCTTGAGGAATCTGAGCCTACCCCAACTGGGGGATACGCCCCGTACACCGATAAACTCATCTTT.

This clone was observed a handful of times. A far larger clone differs by one base, so this is likely a read error. This specimen includes other DNA sequences encoding the same CDR3. The chain is built from TRDV1 and TRDJ1; 13 bases map to TRDD3. The CDR3 extends over 21 amino acids. Germline V gene data show CDR1 as TSWWSYY and CDR2 as QGS. The DNA of the CDR3 is TGCGCTCTTGGGGAAAGAACTCGTGGCCTGACTGGGGGATACGAGAGGGAAGGACTCATCTTT. As protein: CALGERTRGLTGGYEREGLIF.

Many counts were recorded for this clone. V is TRDV1 and J is TRDJ1, with D unclear. Germline CDR1 reads TSWWSYY; CDR2 reads QGS. The germline V and J ends were trimmed by 1 base and 2 bases, with 14 bases remaining between them. The CDR3 contains 16 residues. Written as DNA, the CDR3 is TGTGCTCTTGGGGAACCCTCCTCCTCATTGACCGATAAACTCATCTTT. Translation: CALGEPSSSLTDKLIF.

With respect to this clone: This likely stems from a read error, as it lies one base from a far larger clone. Other DNA sequences in the same sample also yield this CDR3. This rearrangement joins TRDV3 to TRDJ1; D gene ambiguous. This CDR3 is built from 14 residues. Germline CDR1 and CDR2: TVYSNPD and GDNSRS (reference sequence). For the CDR3, the DNA is TGCGCCTCCGTTAAGGTGAGCAACACCGATAAACTCATCTTT. Its translation: CASVKVSNTDKLIF.

To note about this clone: The protein in TCRdb stems from a much larger clone and differs at residue 7 from this DNA's translation, likely a read error; here the protein is translated from the DNA. The V call is TRDV3, the J call TRDJ2, with 8 bases lining up with TRDD3. The J gene, not given by TCRdb, was assigned here from a germline match of the nucleotide sequence. This CDR3 has 22 amino acids. Germline CDR1 TVYSNPD, CDR2 GDNSRS (reference sequence). J gave up 5 bases and V 3 bases, and 32 bases lay outside the gene matches. CDR3 DNA: TGTGCCTTAGGCCCAGCCTCCCTTCTTTCTCTAGGTGGGGGATGCTCTACAGCACAACTCTTCTTT. Translating it yields CALGPASLLSLGGGCSTAQLFF.

Concerning this clone itself: TCRdb's protein for this DNA is that of a much larger clone and differs from the translation at residue 7, likely a read error; the protein shown is the DNA translation. The genes are TRDV1 and TRDJ1; 12 bases agree with TRDD3. V was clipped by 2 bases and J by 3 bases; unmatched bases: 25. Germline lookup yields CDR1 TSWWSYY and CDR2 QGS. This CDR3 has 23 amino acids. CDR3 in amino acids: CALGEAKVLPTRPGGYGADKLIF. CDR3 DNA sequence: TGTGCTCTTGGGGAAGCGAAGGTCCTTCCTACGAGACCTGGGGGATACGGGGCCGATAAACTCATCTTT.